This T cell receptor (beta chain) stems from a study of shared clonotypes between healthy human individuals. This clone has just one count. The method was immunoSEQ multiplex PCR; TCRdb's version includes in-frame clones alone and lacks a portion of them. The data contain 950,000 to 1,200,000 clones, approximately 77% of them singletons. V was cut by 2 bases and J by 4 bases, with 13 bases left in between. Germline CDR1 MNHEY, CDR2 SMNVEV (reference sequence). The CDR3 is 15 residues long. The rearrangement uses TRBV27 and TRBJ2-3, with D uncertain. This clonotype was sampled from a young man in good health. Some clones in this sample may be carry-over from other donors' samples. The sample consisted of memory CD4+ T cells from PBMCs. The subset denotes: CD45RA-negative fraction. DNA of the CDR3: TGTGCCAGCAGTTTAAAGCGTCCGAGCGCAGATACGCAGTATTTT. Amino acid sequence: CASSLKRPSADTQYF.